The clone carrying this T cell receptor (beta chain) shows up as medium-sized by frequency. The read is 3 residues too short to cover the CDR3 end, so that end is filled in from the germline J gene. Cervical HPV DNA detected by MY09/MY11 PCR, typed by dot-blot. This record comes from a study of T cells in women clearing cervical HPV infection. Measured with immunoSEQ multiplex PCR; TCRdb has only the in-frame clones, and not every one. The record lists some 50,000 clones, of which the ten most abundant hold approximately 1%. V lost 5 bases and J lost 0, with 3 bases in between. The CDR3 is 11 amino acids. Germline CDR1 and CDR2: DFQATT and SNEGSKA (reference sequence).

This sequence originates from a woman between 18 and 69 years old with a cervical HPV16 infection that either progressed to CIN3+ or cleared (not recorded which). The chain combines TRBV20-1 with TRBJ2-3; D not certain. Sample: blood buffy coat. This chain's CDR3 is CSAQSTDTQYF. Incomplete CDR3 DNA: TGCAGTGCTCAGAGCACAGATACG.